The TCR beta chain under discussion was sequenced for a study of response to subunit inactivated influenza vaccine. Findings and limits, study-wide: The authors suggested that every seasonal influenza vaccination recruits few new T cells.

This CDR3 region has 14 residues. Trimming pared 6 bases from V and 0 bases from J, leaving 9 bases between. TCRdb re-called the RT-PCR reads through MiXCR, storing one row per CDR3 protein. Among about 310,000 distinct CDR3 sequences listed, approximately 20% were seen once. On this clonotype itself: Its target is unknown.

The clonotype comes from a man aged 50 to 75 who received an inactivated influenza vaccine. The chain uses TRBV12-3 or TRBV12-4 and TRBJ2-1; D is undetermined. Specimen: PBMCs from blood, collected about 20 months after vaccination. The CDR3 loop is CASSHGSSYNEQFF. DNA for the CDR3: TGTGCCAGCAGCCACGGTAGCTCCTACAATGAGCAGTTCTTC.